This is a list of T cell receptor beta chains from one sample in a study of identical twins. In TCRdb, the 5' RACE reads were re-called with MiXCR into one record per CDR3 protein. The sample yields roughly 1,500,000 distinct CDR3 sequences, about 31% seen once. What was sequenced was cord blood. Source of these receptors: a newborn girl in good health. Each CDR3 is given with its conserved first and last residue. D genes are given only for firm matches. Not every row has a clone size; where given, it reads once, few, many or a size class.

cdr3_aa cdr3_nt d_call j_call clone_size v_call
CASSRPSRLAGGPNTGELFF TGTGCCAGCAGCCGCCCATCCCGATTAGCGGGAGGGCCGAACACCGGGGAGCTGTTTTTT TRBD2 TRBJ2-2 NA TRBV4-2
CSAPASGRLGTYNEQYF TGCAGTGCTCCGGCTAGCGGGAGGTTGGGCACCTACAATGAGCAGTACTTC TRBD2 TRBJ2-7 NA TRBV20-1
CASSFRGTGETEAFF TGCGCCAGCAGCTTCCGAGGAACAGGGGAGACTGAAGCTTTCTTT TRBD1 TRBJ1-1 NA TRBV5-1
CASSQDSASYEQYF TGTGCCAGCAGCCAAGATTCGGCCTCCTACGAGCAGTACTTC NA TRBJ2-7 many TRBV3-1
CSSSSGGSYNEQYF TGCAGTTCCAGTAGCGGGGGCTCCTACAATGAGCAGTACTTC TRBD2 TRBJ2-7 NA TRBV20-1
CSASLQGLHEKLFF TGCAGTGCTAGCTTACAGGGCTTACATGAAAAACTGTTTTTT NA TRBJ1-4 NA TRBV20-1
CSANRARGTDTQYF TGCAGTGCTAACCGGGCAAGGGGCACAGATACGCAGTATTTT NA TRBJ2-3 NA TRBV20-1
CSAKGYVNQPQHF TGCAGTGCCAAGGGGTATGTCAATCAGCCCCAGCATTTT NA TRBJ1-5 few TRBV20-1
CASSPLAARSYNEQFF TGTGCCAGCAGCCCCCTGGCGGCTCGATCCTACAATGAGCAGTTCTTC NA TRBJ2-1 NA TRBV7-9
CASSQPDRGQPQHF TGTGCCAGCAGCCAACCGGACAGGGGGCAGCCCCAGCATTTT TRBD1 TRBJ1-5 NA TRBV4-2
CASSYFPRGEVKNIQYF TGTGCCAGCAGTTACTTTCCCAGGGGAGAGGTCAAAAACATTCAGTACTTC NA TRBJ2-4 NA TRBV6-6
CASSSTSGRVVSSYNEQFF TGTGCCAGCAGCTCTACTAGCGGGAGGGTAGTGAGCTCCTACAATGAGCAGTTCTTC TRBD2 TRBJ2-1 few TRBV7-9
CASSSRRASPRTGVNQPQHF TGTGCCAGCAGCTCGCGACGAGCCTCCCCCCGGACAGGGGTAAATCAGCCCCAGCATTTT NA TRBJ1-5 few TRBV21-1
CASSLGLAGPNPGRNEQYF TGCGCCAGCAGCTTGGGGCTAGCGGGTCCAAACCCGGGGCGTAACGAGCAGTACTTC TRBD2 TRBJ2-7 NA TRBV5-1
CASSVKTSGTYYNEQFF TGTGCCAGCAGCGTAAAGACTAGCGGGACTTATTACAATGAGCAGTTCTTC TRBD2 TRBJ2-1 few TRBV11-2
CSARSRTGPNEQFF TGCAGTGCTAGATCCCGGACAGGGCCCAATGAGCAGTTCTTC TRBD1 TRBJ2-1 NA TRBV20-1
CASSVDQPQHF TGTGCCAGCAGTGTTGATCAGCCCCAGCATTTT NA TRBJ1-5 NA TRBV2
CASSNDLEQYF TGTGCCAGCAGCAACGACCTCGAGCAGTACTTC NA TRBJ2-7 NA TRBV7-9
CASNSGIDEQYF TGCGCCAGCAATTCAGGGATCGACGAGCAGTACTTC NA TRBJ2-7 few TRBV5-1
CASSPWTGPYNEQYF TGTGCCAGCAGCCCATGGACAGGGCCCTACAATGAGCAGTACTTC TRBD1 TRBJ2-7 NA TRBV3-1
CAITGPGANTEAFF TGTGCCATAACAGGGCCCGGGGCGAACACTGAAGCTTTCTTT NA TRBJ1-1 NA TRBV28
CASSLGTGANEQYF TGTGCCAGCAGTTTAGGGACAGGGGCGAACGAGCAGTACTTC TRBD1 TRBJ2-7 many TRBV12-3/TRBV12-4
CSARDFTSGNTGELFF TGCAGTGCTAGAGATTTTACTAGCGGGAACACCGGGGAGCTGTTTTTT TRBD2 TRBJ2-2 NA TRBV20-1
CSARDVGQGSHGNQPQHF TGCAGTGCTAGAGATGTAGGACAGGGGAGTCACGGCAATCAGCCCCAGCATTTT TRBD1 TRBJ1-5 NA TRBV20-1
CASSPGLWTYNEQYF TGTGCCAGCAGTCCGGGACTTTGGACCTACAATGAGCAGTACTTC NA TRBJ2-7 few TRBV2
CASSEARGHGYTF TGTGCCAGCAGTGAAGCCAGGGGACATGGCTACACCTTC NA TRBJ1-2 few TRBV2
CASSLARLAGGEQFF TGTGCCAGCAGCTTAGCGCGTCTAGCGGGGGGTGAGCAGTTCTTC TRBD2 TRBJ2-1 few TRBV7-8
CASSLQGADEQFF TGTGCCAGCAGCTTACAGGGGGCCGATGAGCAGTTCTTC TRBD1 TRBJ2-1 NA TRBV7-8
CATSDSGGIGNQPQHF TGTGCCACCAGTGATTCCGGGGGCATCGGCAATCAGCCCCAGCATTTT NA TRBJ1-5 NA TRBV24-1
CSALSGSGDTQYF TGCAGTGCTCTTAGCGGGAGCGGGGATACGCAGTATTTT TRBD2 TRBJ2-3 NA TRBV20-1
CASSLNRGDYEQYF TGTGCCAGCAGTTTAAACAGGGGAGACTACGAGCAGTACTTC TRBD1 TRBJ2-7 NA TRBV27
CASSSYRVYTEAFF TGTGCCAGCAGTTCCTACAGGGTTTACACTGAAGCTTTCTTT NA TRBJ1-1 NA TRBV6-2/TRBV6-3
CATAGTSGNEQFF TGTGCCACCGCCGGGACTAGCGGCAATGAGCAGTTCTTC TRBD2 TRBJ2-1 few TRBV10-3
CASTKTDTDTQYF TGTGCCAGCACCAAGACGGACACAGATACGCAGTATTTT NA TRBJ2-3 NA TRBV9
CSARHPEQNEKLFF TGCAGTGCTAGACACCCCGAGCAGAATGAAAAACTGTTTTTT NA TRBJ1-4 NA TRBV20-1
CASSEQTGSYTDTQYF TGTGCCAGCAGTGAGCAGACAGGGTCCTACACAGATACGCAGTATTTT TRBD1 TRBJ2-3 few TRBV2
CASRGRGAKNIQYF TGTGCCAGCAGGGGCAGGGGCGCCAAAAACATTCAGTACTTC NA TRBJ2-4 many TRBV12-3/TRBV12-4
CAISGQGATDTQYF TGTGCCATCAGTGGACAGGGGGCAACAGATACGCAGTATTTT TRBD1 TRBJ2-3 NA TRBV10-3
CASSVGSTTSYEQYF TGTGCCAGCAGCGTAGGGAGCACCACATCCTACGAGCAGTACTTC NA TRBJ2-7 NA TRBV9
CSAREMTNNQPQHF TGCAGTGCTAGAGAGATGACTAACAATCAGCCCCAGCATTTT NA TRBJ1-5 NA TRBV20-1
CASSLRETRDEQYF TGTGCCAGCAGCTTAAGGGAGACTCGGGACGAGCAGTACTTC NA TRBJ2-7 NA TRBV7-9
CSARDATPGQPQHF TGCAGTGCTAGAGATGCGACACCAGGTCAGCCCCAGCATTTT NA TRBJ1-5 NA TRBV20-1
CASSYVAGYTDTQYF TGTGCCAGCAGTTACGTAGCGGGATACACAGATACGCAGTATTTT TRBD2 TRBJ2-3 NA TRBV6-5
CAISESIRRQETQYF TGTGCCATCAGTGAGTCGATTCGGAGGCAAGAGACCCAGTACTTC NA TRBJ2-5 NA TRBV10-3
CASSLHIRTRGWQFF TGTGCCAGCAGCTTACACATAAGGACAAGGGGTTGGCAGTTCTTC NA TRBJ2-1 NA TRBV7-9
CAISAGTGTYEQYF TGTGCCATCAGTGCCGGGACAGGTACCTACGAGCAGTACTTC TRBD1 TRBJ2-7 many TRBV10-3
CTSKIKRLNTDTQYF TGTACCAGCAAGATTAAACGGTTAAACACAGATACGCAGTATTTT NA TRBJ2-3 NA TRBV27
CASSLWAASGRNNEQFF TGTGCTAGCAGTTTATGGGCGGCTAGCGGGAGGAACAATGAGCAGTTCTTC TRBD2 TRBJ2-1 NA TRBV28
CASSYRGPRTDTQYF TGTGCCAGCAGTTACAGGGGCCCCCGCACAGATACGCAGTATTTT TRBD1 TRBJ2-3 few TRBV12-3/TRBV12-4
CASSAAGTAPYEQYF TGTGCCAGCAGTGCAGCCGGGACGGCCCCCTACGAGCAGTACTTC NA TRBJ2-7 NA TRBV27
CASSDSRVDTQYF TGTGCCAGCAGTGATTCTCGGGTAGATACGCAGTATTTT NA TRBJ2-3 few TRBV25-1
CASSSAGITYNEQYF TGTGCCAGCAGTTCAGCGGGAATAACCTACAATGAGCAGTACTTC TRBD2 TRBJ2-7 NA TRBV28
CASSLQGRLIEDTEAFF TGTGCCAGCAGTTTACAGGGTAGGTTAATAGAGGACACTGAAGCTTTCTTT NA TRBJ1-1 few TRBV27